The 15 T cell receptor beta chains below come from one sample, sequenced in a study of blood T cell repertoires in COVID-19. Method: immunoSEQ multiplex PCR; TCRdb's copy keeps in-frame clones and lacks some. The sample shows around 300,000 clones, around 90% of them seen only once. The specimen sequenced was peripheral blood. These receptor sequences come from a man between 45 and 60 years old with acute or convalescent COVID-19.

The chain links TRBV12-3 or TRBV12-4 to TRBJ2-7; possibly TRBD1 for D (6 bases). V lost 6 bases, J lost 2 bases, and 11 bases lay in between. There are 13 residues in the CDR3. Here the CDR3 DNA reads TGTGCCAGCAGCCTGACAGGCACCTACGAGCAGTACTTC. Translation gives CASSLTGTYEQYF.

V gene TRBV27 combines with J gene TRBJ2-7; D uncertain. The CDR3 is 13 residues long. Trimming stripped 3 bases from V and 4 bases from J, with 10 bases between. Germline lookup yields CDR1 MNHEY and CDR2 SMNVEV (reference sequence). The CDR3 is CASSFGPTYEQYF. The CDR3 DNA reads TGTGCCAGCAGTTTCGGTCCAACTTACGAGCAGTACTTC.

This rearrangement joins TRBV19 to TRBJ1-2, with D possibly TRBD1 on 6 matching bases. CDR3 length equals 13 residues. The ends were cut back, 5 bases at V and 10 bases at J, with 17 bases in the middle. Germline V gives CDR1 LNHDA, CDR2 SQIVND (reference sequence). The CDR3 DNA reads TGTGCCAGTAGTCTCCGGGACACAACTTCCTACACCTTC. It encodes CASSLRDTTSYTF. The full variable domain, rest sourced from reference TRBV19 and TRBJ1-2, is DGGITQSPKYLFRKEGQNVTLSCEQNLNHDAMYWYRQDPGQGLRLIYYSQIVNDFQKGDIAEGYSVSREKKESFPLTVTSAQKNPTAFYLCASSLRDTTSYTFGSGTRLTVV.

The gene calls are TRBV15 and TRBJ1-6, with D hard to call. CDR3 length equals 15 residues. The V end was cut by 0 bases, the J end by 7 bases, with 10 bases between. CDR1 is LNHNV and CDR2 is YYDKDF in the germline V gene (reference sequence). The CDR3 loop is CATSRDFKQNSPLHF. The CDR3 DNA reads TGTGCCACCAGCAGAGACTTCAAACAGAATTCACCCCTCCACTTT.

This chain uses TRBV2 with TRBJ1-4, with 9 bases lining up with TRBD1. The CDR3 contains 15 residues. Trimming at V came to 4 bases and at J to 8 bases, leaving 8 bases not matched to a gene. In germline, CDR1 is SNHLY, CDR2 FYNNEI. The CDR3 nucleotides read TGTGCCAGCAGTGGGCAGACAGGGGGAAGGGAAAAACTGTTTTTT. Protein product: CASSGQTGGREKLFF.

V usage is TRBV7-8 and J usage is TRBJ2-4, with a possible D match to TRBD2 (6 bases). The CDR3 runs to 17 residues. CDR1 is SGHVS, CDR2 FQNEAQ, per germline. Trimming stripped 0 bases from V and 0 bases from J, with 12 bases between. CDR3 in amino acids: CASSLATGESAKNIQYF. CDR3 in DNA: TGTGCCAGCAGCTTAGCAACGGGGGAATCAGCCAAAAACATTCAGTACTTC.

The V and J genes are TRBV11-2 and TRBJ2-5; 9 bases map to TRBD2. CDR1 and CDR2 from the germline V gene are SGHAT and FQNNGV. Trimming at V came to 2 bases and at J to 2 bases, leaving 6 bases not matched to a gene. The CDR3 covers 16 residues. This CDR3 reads CASSLTLAGAQETQYF. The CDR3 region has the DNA TGTGCCAGCAGCTTAACTTTAGCGGGGGCGCAAGAGACCCAGTACTTC.

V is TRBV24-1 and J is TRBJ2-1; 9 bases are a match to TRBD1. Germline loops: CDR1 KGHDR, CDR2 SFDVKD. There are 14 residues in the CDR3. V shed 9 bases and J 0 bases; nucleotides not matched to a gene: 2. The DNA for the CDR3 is TGTGCCACCGGGACAGGGAGCTCCTACAATGAGCAGTTCTTC. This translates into CATGTGSSYNEQFF.

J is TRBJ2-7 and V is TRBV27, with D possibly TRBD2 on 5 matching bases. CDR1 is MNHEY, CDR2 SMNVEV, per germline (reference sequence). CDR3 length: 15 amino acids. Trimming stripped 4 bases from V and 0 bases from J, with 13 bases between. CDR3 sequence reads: CASSSKLGSSYEQYF. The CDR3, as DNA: TGTGCCAGCAGTTCAAAGTTGGGGAGCTCCTACGAGCAGTACTTC.

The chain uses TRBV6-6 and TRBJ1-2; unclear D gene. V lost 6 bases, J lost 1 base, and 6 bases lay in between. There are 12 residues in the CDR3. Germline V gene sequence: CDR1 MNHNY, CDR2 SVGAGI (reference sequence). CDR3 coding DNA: TGTGCCAGCAGAAGCTATAACTATGGCTACACCTTC. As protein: CASRSYNYGYTF.

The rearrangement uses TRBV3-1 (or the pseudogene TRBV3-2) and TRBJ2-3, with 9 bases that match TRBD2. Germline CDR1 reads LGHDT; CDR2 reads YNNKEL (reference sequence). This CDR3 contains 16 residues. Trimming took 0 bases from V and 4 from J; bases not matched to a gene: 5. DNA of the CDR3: TGTGCCAGCAGCCAAGATGCGGGGGGGCCGTCAGATACGCAGTATTTT. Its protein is CASSQDAGGPSDTQYF.

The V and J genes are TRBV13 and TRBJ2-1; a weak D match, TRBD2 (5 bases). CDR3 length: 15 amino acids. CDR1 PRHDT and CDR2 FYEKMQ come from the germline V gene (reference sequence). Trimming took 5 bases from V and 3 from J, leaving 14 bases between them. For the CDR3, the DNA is TGTGCCAGCAGCGACCCGAGGGCCGGCTACAATGAGCAGTTCTTC. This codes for CASSDPRAGYNEQFF.

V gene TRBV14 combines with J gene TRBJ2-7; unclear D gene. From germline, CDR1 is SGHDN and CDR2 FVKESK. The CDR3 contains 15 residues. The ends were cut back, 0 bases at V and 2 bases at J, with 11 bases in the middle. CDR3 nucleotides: TGTGCCAGCAGCCAAGAAGCCGGTAGCCCCTACGAGCAGTACTTC. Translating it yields CASSQEAGSPYEQYF. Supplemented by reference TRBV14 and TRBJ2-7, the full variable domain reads EAGVTQFPSHSVIEKGQTVTLRCDPISGHDNLYWYRRVMGKEIKFLLHFVKESKQDESGMPNNRFLAERTGGTYSTLKVQPAELEDSGVYFCASSQEAGSPYEQYFGPGTRLTVT.

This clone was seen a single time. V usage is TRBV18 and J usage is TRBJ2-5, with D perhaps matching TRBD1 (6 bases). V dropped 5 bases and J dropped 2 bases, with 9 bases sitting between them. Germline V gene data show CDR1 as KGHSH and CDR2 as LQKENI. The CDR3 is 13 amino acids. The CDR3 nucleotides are TGTGCCAGCTCATATACAGGGCAAGAGACCCAGTACTTC. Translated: CASSYTGQETQYF.

The CDR3 region is CASSQGQVMNTEAFF. The CDR3 DNA reads as TGTGCCAGCAGCCAAGGACAGGTGATGAACACTGAAGCTTTCTTT. J is TRBJ1-1 and V is TRBV3-1 (or the pseudogene TRBV3-2); tentative D call: TRBD1 (6 bases). The CDR3 spans 15 residues. The V gene's germline CDR1 is LGHDT and CDR2 YNNKEL (reference sequence). Trimming took off 1 base at V and 0 bases at J, with 9 bases between the two ends.